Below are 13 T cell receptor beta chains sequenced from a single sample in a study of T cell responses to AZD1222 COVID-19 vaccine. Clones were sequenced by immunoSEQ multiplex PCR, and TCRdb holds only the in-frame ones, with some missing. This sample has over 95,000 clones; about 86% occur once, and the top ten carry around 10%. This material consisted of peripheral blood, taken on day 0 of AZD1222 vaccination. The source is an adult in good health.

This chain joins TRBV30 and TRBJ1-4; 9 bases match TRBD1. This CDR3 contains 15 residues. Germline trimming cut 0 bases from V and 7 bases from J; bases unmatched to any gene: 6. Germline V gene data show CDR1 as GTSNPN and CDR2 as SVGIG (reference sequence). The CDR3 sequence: CAWSVGTGIGEKLFF. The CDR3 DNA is TGTGCCTGGAGTGTAGGGACAGGGATAGGTGAAAAACTGTTTTTT.

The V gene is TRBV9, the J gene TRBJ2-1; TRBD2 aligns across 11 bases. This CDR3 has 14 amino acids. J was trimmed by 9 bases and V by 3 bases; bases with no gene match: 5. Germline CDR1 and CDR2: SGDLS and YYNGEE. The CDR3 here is CASSEVAGGGEQFF. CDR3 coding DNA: TGTGCCAGCAGCGAGGTAGCGGGAGGGGGTGAGCAGTTCTTC. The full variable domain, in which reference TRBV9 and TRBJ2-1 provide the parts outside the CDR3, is DSGVTQTPKHLITATGQRVTLRCSPRSGDLSVYWYQQSLDQGLQFLIQYYNGEERAKGNILERFSAQQFPDLHSELNLSSLELGDSALYFCASSEVAGGGEQFFGPGTRLTVL.

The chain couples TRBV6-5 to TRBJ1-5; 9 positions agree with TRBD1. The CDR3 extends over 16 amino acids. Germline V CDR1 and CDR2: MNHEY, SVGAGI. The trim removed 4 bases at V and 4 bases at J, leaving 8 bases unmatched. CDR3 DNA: TGTGCCAGCAGTTCCAGGACAGGGGTGCCAAATCAGCCCCAGCATTTT. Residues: CASSSRTGVPNQPQHF.

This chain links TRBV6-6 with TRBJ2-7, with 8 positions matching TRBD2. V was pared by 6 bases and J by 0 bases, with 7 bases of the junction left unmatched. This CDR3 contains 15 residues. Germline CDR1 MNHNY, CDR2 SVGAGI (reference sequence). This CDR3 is CASSSTSGSSYEQYF. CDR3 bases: TGTGCCAGCAGCTCTACTAGCGGTAGCTCCTACGAGCAGTACTTC.

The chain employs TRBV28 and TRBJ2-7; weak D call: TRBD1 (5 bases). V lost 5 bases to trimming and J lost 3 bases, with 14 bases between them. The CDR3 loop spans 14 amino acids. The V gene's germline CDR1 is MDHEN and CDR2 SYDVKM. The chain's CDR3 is CASSTGGSFYEQYF. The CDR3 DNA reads TGTGCCAGCAGTACAGGCGGATCCTTCTACGAGCAGTACTTC.

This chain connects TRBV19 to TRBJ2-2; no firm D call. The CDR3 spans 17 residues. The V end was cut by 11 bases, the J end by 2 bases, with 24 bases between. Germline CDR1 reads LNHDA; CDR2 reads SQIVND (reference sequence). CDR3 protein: CAPPLAVLYINTGELFF. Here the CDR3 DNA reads TGTGCCCCCCCCCTCGCCGTACTCTATATTAACACCGGGGAGCTGTTTTTT.

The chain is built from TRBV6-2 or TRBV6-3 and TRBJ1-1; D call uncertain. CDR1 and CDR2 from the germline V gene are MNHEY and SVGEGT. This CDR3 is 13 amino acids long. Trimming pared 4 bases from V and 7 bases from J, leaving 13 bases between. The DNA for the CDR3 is TGTGCCAGCAGTTTGGAAGAGTGGGGTGAAGCTTTCTTT. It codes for CASSLEEWGEAFF.

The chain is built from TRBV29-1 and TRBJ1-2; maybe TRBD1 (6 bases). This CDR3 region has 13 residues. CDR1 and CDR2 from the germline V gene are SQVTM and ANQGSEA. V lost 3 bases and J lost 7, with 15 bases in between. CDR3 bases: TGCAGCGTTGAGCGTCAGGGGAATGGTGGCTACACCTTC. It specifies CSVERQGNGGYTF.

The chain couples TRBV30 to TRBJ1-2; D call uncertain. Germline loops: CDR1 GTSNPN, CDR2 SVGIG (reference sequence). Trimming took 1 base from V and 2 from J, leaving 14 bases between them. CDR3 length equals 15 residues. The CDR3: CAWSAGMGANYGYTF. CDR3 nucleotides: TGTGCCTGGAGTGCGGGGATGGGAGCCAACTATGGCTACACCTTC.

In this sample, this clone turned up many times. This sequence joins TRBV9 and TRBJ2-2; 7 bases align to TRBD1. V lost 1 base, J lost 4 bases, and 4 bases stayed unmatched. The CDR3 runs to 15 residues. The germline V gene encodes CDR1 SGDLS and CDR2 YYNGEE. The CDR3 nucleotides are TGTGCCAGCAGCGTAAAGGGGGCGAGCACCGGGGAGCTGTTTTTT. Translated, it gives CASSVKGASTGELFF.

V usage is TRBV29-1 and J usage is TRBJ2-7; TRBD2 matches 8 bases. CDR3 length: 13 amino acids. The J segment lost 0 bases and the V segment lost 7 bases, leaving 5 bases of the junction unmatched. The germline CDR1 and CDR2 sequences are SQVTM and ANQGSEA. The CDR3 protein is CSAAGGPSYEQYF. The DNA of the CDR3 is TGCAGCGCGGCGGGAGGCCCCTCCTACGAGCAGTACTTC.

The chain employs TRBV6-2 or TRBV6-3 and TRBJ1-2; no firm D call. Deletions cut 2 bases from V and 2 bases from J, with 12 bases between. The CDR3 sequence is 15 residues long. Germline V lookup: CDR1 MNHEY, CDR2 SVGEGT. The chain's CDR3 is CASSYKREGNYGYTF. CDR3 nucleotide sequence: TGTGCCAGCAGTTACAAGCGGGAAGGGAACTATGGCTACACCTTC.

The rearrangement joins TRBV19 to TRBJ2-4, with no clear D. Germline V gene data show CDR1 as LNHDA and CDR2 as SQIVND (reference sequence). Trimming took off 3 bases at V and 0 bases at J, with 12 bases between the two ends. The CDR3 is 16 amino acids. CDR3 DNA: TGTGCCAGTAGTATGGGTCCCACCCTAGCCAAAAACATTCAGTACTTC. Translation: CASSMGPTLAKNIQYF.